Presented here are 17 T cell receptor beta chains from one specimen sequenced in a study of blood T cell repertoires in COVID-19. Assay used: immunoSEQ multiplex PCR; TCRdb lists only in-frame clones, some missing. The profile shows under 400,000 clones, about 87% of them singletons. The material sequenced was peripheral blood. Receptor source: a woman aged 30 to 39 with COVID-19, enrolled during active disease.

This clone was observed a few times. The chain employs TRBV28 and TRBJ2-5, with D possibly TRBD2 on 5 matching bases. V lost 4 bases and J lost 5, with 14 bases in between. The CDR3 is 14 amino acids. Germline CDR1 and CDR2: MDHEN and SYDVKM. Here the CDR3 DNA reads TGTGCCAGCAGTTCCCACCCGGAGGAGGAGACCCAGTACTTC. This encodes CASSSHPEEETQYF.

The rearrangement joins TRBV6-5 to TRBJ2-1; maybe TRBD1 (6 bases). CDR3 length: 13 residues. Trimming took 5 bases from V and 7 from J, leaving 12 bases between them. Per the germline V gene, CDR1 is MNHEY and CDR2 is SVGAGI. DNA for the CDR3: TGTGCCAGCAGTAGGGGGACGTGGAATGAGCAGTTCTTC. Its translation is CASSRGTWNEQFF.

The rearrangement uses TRBV28 and TRBJ1-4; 8 positions agree with TRBD1. Germline V CDR1 and CDR2: MDHEN, SYDVKM. V lost 7 bases, J lost 8 bases, and 9 bases stayed unmatched. The CDR3 extends over 14 amino acids. In nucleotides, the CDR3 is TGTGCCAGCACATCCGGGACAGGTGGGGAAAAACTGTTTTTT. Protein product: CASTSGTGGEKLFF.

This clone was detected only once. This sequence joins TRBV5-6 and TRBJ2-4; weak D call: TRBD1 (6 bases). Germline CDR1 is SGHDT and CDR2 is YYEEEE. CDR3 length equals 14 residues. The V end lost 4 bases, the J end lost 0 bases, and 8 bases lay between the germline ends. CDR3 sequence reads: CASSATGAKNIQYF. In DNA form, the CDR3 reads TGTGCCAGCAGCGCGACAGGAGCCAAAAACATTCAGTACTTC.

The chain recombines TRBV30 with TRBJ1-2; 9 nucleotides agree with TRBD1. Per germline, CDR1 GTSNPN and CDR2 SVGIG (reference sequence). This CDR3 has 15 amino acids. V lost 2 bases to trimming and J lost 1 base; unmatched junction nucleotides: 5. The CDR3 loop reads CAWSFRQGGNYGYTF. The CDR3 DNA follows: TGTGCCTGGAGTTTCCGACAGGGGGGTAACTATGGCTACACCTTC. Full variable domain (remainder filled in from reference TRBV30 and TRBJ1-2): SQTIHQWPATLVQPVGSPLSLECTVEGTSNPNLYWYRQAAGRGLQLLFYSVGIGQISSEVPQNLSASRPQDRQFILSSKKLLLSDSGFYLCAWSFRQGGNYGYTFGSGTRLTVV.

This chain joins TRBV3-1 (or the pseudogene TRBV3-2) and TRBJ2-5, with 9 bases aligning to TRBD2. The J segment lost 3 bases and the V segment lost 0 bases, leaving 5 bases of the junction unmatched. Per germline, CDR1 LGHDT and CDR2 YNNKEL (reference sequence). This CDR3 is built from 16 residues. The CDR3 sequence: CASSQDRASGEETQYF. CDR3 sequence (DNA): TGTGCCAGCAGCCAAGATAGGGCTAGCGGGGAAGAGACCCAGTACTTC.

This chain joins TRBV10-2 and TRBJ1-1; D is undetermined. V was trimmed by 9 bases and J by 5 bases, leaving 25 bases between them. The CDR3 totals 16 residues. In germline, CDR1 is WSHSY, CDR2 SAAADI. CDR3 DNA: TGCGCCAGTGAGGAACGAGTGGGTTCCCGTTTGACTGAAGCTTTCTTT. This gives the protein CASEERVGSRLTEAFF.

A note on this clone: This may stem from a read error, because a much larger clone lies one nucleotide away. The gene calls are TRBV18 and TRBJ2-7; 7 bases agree with TRBD1. Germline CDR1 is KGHSH and CDR2 is LQKENI. The CDR3 runs to 12 residues. V trimming: 3 bases; J trimming: 8 bases; junction bases outside the gene matches: 4. This chain's CDR3 is CASSPDRDKQYF. The CDR3 coding sequence is TGTGCCAGCTCACCCGACAGGGATAAGCAGTACTTC.

The gene calls are TRBV19 and TRBJ1-2; 12 bases align to TRBD1. CDR1 is LNHDA, CDR2 SQIVND, per germline (reference sequence). This CDR3 has 15 residues. V lost 7 bases, J lost 2 bases, and 5 bases stayed unmatched. CDR3: CASTYGTGGNYGYTF. The CDR3 region has the DNA TGTGCCAGTACATACGGGACAGGGGGCAACTATGGCTACACCTTC. Variable domain in full (rest from reference TRBV19 and TRBJ1-2): DGGITQSPKYLFRKEGQNVTLSCEQNLNHDAMYWYRQDPGQGLRLIYYSQIVNDFQKGDIAEGYSVSREKKESFPLTVTSAQKNPTAFYLCASTYGTGGNYGYTFGSGTRLTVV.

The rearrangement links TRBV29-1 to TRBJ2-1, with TRBD1 identical over 7 bases. Germline CDR1 and CDR2: SQVTM and ANQGSEA. The CDR3 extends over 15 amino acids. The V and J ends lost 6 bases and 0 bases, in that order; junction bases with no gene match: 8. CDR3 in amino acids: CSVSGDSGSYNEQFF. The CDR3 DNA reads TGCAGCGTCTCTGGGGACAGCGGCTCCTACAATGAGCAGTTCTTC.

By sample fraction, this clone is medium-sized. The rearrangement links TRBV19 to TRBJ1-2; 8 nucleotides line up with TRBD1. Germline V CDR1 and CDR2: LNHDA, SQIVND (reference sequence). This CDR3 has 14 amino acids. V gave up 11 bases and J gave up 4 bases; unmatched junction bases: 12. The chain's CDR3 is CAPPRGQAGYGYTF. In nucleotides, the CDR3 is TGTGCCCCCCCCCGGGGACAGGCGGGCTATGGCTACACCTTC.

The chain couples TRBV21-1 to TRBJ2-1; no check of the table's D call, TRBD1, against the DNA was made. TRBV21-1 is a pseudogene segment. This CDR3 has 20 amino acids. CDR3 sequence reads: CASSKLFRDREGLGYNEQFF. For the CDR3, the DNA is TGTGCCAGCAGCAAACTCTTCCGGGACAGGGAAGGACTGGGGTACAATGAGCAGTTCTTC.

The chain uses TRBV6-1 and TRBJ2-5; D is unresolved. The germline V and J ends were trimmed by 0 bases and 0 bases, with 14 bases remaining between them. The CDR3 contains 17 residues. Per the germline V gene, CDR1 is MNHNS and CDR2 is SASEGT. The chain's CDR3 is CASSEALWRKYQETQYF. The CDR3 DNA follows: TGTGCCAGCAGTGAAGCGCTCTGGCGGAAGTACCAAGAGACCCAGTACTTC.

The chain carries TRBV27 and TRBJ2-2; possibly TRBD2 for D (5 bases). CDR1 is MNHEY, CDR2 SMNVEV, per germline (reference sequence). This CDR3 has 16 amino acids. The V end was cut by 5 bases, the J end by 0 bases, with 13 bases between. CDR3 nucleotide sequence: TGTGCCAGCAGTGAGACTGGGAGCGCGAACACCGGGGAGCTGTTTTTT. This gives the protein CASSETGSANTGELFF.

Only one count was recorded for this clone. Here the CDR3 reads CASGLTGVPHEQYF. CDR3 DNA sequence: TGTGCCAGCGGGTTGACGGGAGTTCCCCACGAGCAGTACTTC. The chain couples TRBV28 to TRBJ2-7; perhaps TRBD2 as D (6 bases). Trimming cost V 8 bases and J 5 bases, with 19 bases left between them. Germline-derived CDR1 and CDR2 are MDHEN and SYDVKM. The length of the CDR3 is 14 residues. Using reference TRBV28 and TRBJ2-7 for the parts outside the CDR3, the full variable domain is DVKVTQSSRYLVKRTGEKVFLECVQDMDHENMFWYRQDPGLGLRLIYFSYDVKMKEKGDIPEGYSVSREKKERFSLILESASTNQTSMYLCASGLTGVPHEQYFGPGTRLTVT.

The rearrangement uses TRBV7-2 and TRBJ2-7; 8 positions agree with TRBD2. Germline CDR1 SGHTA, CDR2 FQGNSA. The J segment lost 12 bases and the V segment lost 6 bases, leaving 19 bases of the junction unmatched. The CDR3 is made up of 15 amino acids. The CDR3 nucleotides are TGTGCCAGCAGAGAGAACGGGAGGGGCCGTAGTACGTGGTACTTC. Translated: CASRENGRGRSTWYF. Full variable domain (missing parts from reference TRBV7-2 and TRBJ2-7): GAGVSQSPSNKVTEKGKDVELRCDPISGHTALYWYRQSLGQGLEFLIYFQGNSAPDKSGLPSDRFSAERTGGSVSTLTIQRTQQEDSAVYLCASRENGRGRSTWYFGPGTRLTVT.

This chain connects TRBV29-1 to TRBJ1-2; 8 nucleotides match TRBD1. The CDR3 is 13 amino acids. J lost 3 bases, V lost 4 bases, and 4 bases had no gene match. Germline V CDR1 and CDR2: SQVTM, ANQGSEA. The CDR3: CSVGGQGYYGYTF. CDR3 nucleotides: TGCAGCGTTGGAGGACAGGGCTACTATGGCTACACCTTC.